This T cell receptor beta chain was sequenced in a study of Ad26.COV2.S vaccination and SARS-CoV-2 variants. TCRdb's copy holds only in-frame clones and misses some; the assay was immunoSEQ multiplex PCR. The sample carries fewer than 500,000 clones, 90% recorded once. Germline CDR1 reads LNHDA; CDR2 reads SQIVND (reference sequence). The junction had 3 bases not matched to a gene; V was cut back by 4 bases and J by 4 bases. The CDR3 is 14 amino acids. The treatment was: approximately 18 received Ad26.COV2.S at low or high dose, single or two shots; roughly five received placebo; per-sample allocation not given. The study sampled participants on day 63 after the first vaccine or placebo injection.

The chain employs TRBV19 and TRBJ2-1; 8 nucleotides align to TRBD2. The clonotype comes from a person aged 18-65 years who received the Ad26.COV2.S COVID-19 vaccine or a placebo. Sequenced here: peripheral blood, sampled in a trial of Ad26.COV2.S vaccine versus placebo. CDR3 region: CASSTGREYNEQFF. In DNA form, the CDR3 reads TGTGCCAGTAGTACCGGGAGGGAGTACAATGAGCAGTTCTTC.